A single sample gave rise to the 25 T cell receptor beta chains below, sequenced in a study of CD8+ T cells in alopecia areata. Sequencing relied on a cDNA template that was reverse transcribed from extracted RNA. Using immunoSEQ multiplex PCR, the repertoire was profiled, and TCRdb retains in-frame clones only, with some absent. The data show tens of thousands of clones, roughly two thirds seen once. CD4+ cells of 4 or 5 patients were subjected to sorting into CD25+CD127- cells. Sequenced input: CD4+ Tregs sorted from blood. The receptors originated from a human donor with alopecia areata.

This clone was picked up a small number of times. The genes are TRBV28 and TRBJ1-4, with a tentative D call TRBD1 (5 bases). Germline V gene data show CDR1 as MDHEN and CDR2 as SYDVKM. CDR3 length: 14 residues. Deletions cut 5 bases from V and 8 bases from J, with 15 bases between. CDR3 nucleotide sequence: TGTGCCAGCAGTCTCCAAGCGGGGGTCGAAAAACTGTTTTTT. It is translated as CASSLQAGVEKLFF.

The J gene is TRBJ2-1, the V gene TRBV28; 9 bases agree with TRBD2. CDR1 and CDR2 (germline): MDHEN, SYDVKM. The CDR3 contains 16 residues. The V gene end was trimmed by 3 bases and the J gene end by 2 bases; junction bases not matched to a gene: 5. CDR3 sequence: CASSLSSGIAYNEQFF. The CDR3, as DNA: TGTGCCAGCAGTTTGTCTAGCGGGATTGCCTACAATGAGCAGTTCTTC.

This sequence joins TRBV7-2 and TRBJ2-3, with 7 bases that match TRBD2. The CDR3 runs 14 residues. After removal of 5 bases from V and 1 base from J, the junction contained 3 bases not matched to a gene. Germline CDR1 reads SGHTA; CDR2 reads FQGNSA. The CDR3 protein is CASSSTSGTDTQYF. CDR3 coding DNA: TGTGCCAGCAGCAGCACTAGCGGCACAGATACGCAGTATTTT.

The V and J genes are TRBV29-1 and TRBJ2-1, with D maybe TRBD2 (5 bases). V was cut by 5 bases and J by 7 bases, with 12 bases left in between. Germline assignment: CDR1 SQVTM and CDR2 ANQGSEA. This CDR3 has 12 residues. CDR3 amino acids: CSVLRSGNEQFF. Written as DNA, the CDR3 is TGCAGCGTTTTAAGGTCGGGGAATGAGCAGTTCTTC.

The chain has TRBV11-2 and TRBJ1-5; D may be TRBD1 (6 bases). CDR3 length: 13 residues. Per germline, CDR1 SGHAT and CDR2 FQNNGV. Trimming took 7 bases from V and 0 from J, leaving 7 bases between them. CDR3 protein: CASKGDSNQPQHF. The CDR3 region has the DNA TGTGCCAGCAAGGGGGATAGCAATCAGCCCCAGCATTTT.

Comments on this clone: Other DNA sequences in this sample translate to the same CDR3. This CDR3 reads CASSLRLNTEAFF. In nucleotides, the CDR3 is TGCGCCAGCAGCTTGCGGCTGAACACTGAAGCTTTCTTT. The chain carries TRBV5-1 and TRBJ1-1; D uncertain. Trimming removed 1 base at V and 0 bases at J, with 4 bases between. The CDR3 covers 13 residues. Germline V gene sequence: CDR1 SGHRS, CDR2 YFSETQ.

The chain recombines TRBV19 with TRBJ2-3, with D perhaps given as TRBD1 or TRBD2 (5 bases each). Germline CDR1 is LNHDA and CDR2 is SQIVND (reference sequence). The V gene lost 7 bases and the J gene lost 2 bases, with 10 bases spanning the gap. CDR3 length equals 13 residues. This CDR3 is CASTRGPTDTQYF. The CDR3 DNA is TGTGCCAGTACCCGGGGACCCACAGATACGCAGTATTTT.

The J gene is TRBJ1-5, the V gene TRBV28; D call uncertain. Germline assignment: CDR1 MDHEN and CDR2 SYDVKM. The CDR3 covers 14 residues. V dropped 3 bases and J dropped 2 bases, with 8 bases sitting between them. DNA of the CDR3: TGTGCCAGCAGTTTGTTTGGCGGCAATCAGCCCCAGCATTTT. It codes for CASSLFGGNQPQHF.

There are a few counts of this clone. The gene calls are TRBV10-3 and TRBJ2-7; 8 nucleotides agree with TRBD1. CDR3 length equals 14 residues. Germline V gene data show CDR1 as ENHRY and CDR2 as SYGVKD. V dropped 3 bases and J dropped 3; count of bases not matched to a gene: 4. CDR3 in DNA: TGTGCCATCAGTGAACCGGGACAGGTCTACGAGCAGTACTTC. This gives the protein CAISEPGQVYEQYF.

This clone turned up a few times. The CDR3 DNA sequence: TGCAGCGTTGTAACTAGCGGGGGCAATGAGCAGTTCTTC. Protein sequence: CSVVTSGGNEQFF. The chain is built from TRBV29-1 and TRBJ2-1; 11 bases match TRBD2. V gave up 4 bases and J gave up 6 bases; unmatched junction bases: 2. Germline V gene data show CDR1 as SQVTM and CDR2 as ANQGSEA. The CDR3 is 13 amino acids.

V gene TRBV28 combines with J gene TRBJ2-7, with D perhaps TRBD2 (6 bases). V was cut by 8 bases and J by 0 bases, with 14 bases left in between. Germline CDR1 MDHEN, CDR2 SYDVKM. The CDR3 contains 14 residues. The CDR3 spells CASGVSGHSYEQYF. The CDR3 nucleotides read TGTGCCAGCGGGGTTAGCGGACACTCCTACGAGCAGTACTTC. Drawing the rest from reference TRBV28 and TRBJ2-7, the complete variable domain is DVKVTQSSRYLVKRTGEKVFLECVQDMDHENMFWYRQDPGLGLRLIYFSYDVKMKEKGDIPEGYSVSREKKERFSLILESASTNQTSMYLCASGVSGHSYEQYFGPGTRLTVT.

V gene TRBV5-4 combines with J gene TRBJ1-1; 8 bases are shared with TRBD1. V was clipped by 4 bases and J by 1 base; unmatched bases: 3. Looked up from germline, CDR1 is SGHNT and CDR2 is YYREEE (reference sequence). CDR3 length equals 14 residues. CDR3 DNA sequence: TGTGCCAGCAGCCCTGGACAGGGGAACACTGAAGCTTTCTTT. Translating it yields CASSPGQGNTEAFF.

The chain has TRBV5-1 and TRBJ2-1; D not certain. The CDR3 is 15 residues long. V lost 5 bases and J 0 bases, leaving 12 bases between the germline ends. Germline CDR1 reads SGHRS; CDR2 reads YFSETQ. CDR3 sequence reads: CASSLVGSSYNEQFF. CDR3 DNA: TGCGCCAGCAGTCTGGTGGGCTCCTCCTACAATGAGCAGTTCTTC.

The chain couples TRBV5-1 to TRBJ2-7, with D uncertain. In germline, CDR1 is SGHRS, CDR2 YFSETQ. Trimming shortened V by 2 bases and J by 2 bases, and 11 bases separated the two germline ends. The CDR3 loop spans 14 amino acids. This chain's CDR3 is CASSLGLGAYEQYF. In DNA form, the CDR3 reads TGCGCCAGCAGCTTAGGCCTAGGAGCCTACGAGCAGTACTTC.

V gene TRBV1 combines with J gene TRBJ2-6; the table calls TRBD1, which could not be checked here. TRBV1 is classified as a pseudogene. This CDR3 spans 18 amino acids. CDR3 nucleotide sequence: TGCACCAGCAGTTTCAGGTGTTTGTGCAAAAGTCGGGCCAACGTCCTGACTTTC. The encoded protein is CTSSFRCLCKSRANVLTF.

This clone was observed a handful of times. The chain links TRBV6-5 to TRBJ2-7; 9 nucleotides align to TRBD2. Germline CDR1 reads MNHEY; CDR2 reads SVGAGI. The CDR3 covers 15 residues. The trim removed 3 bases at V and 2 bases at J, leaving 5 bases unmatched. The CDR3 DNA follows: TGTGCCAGCAGTTATTCGGTAGCGGGAGCCTACGAGCAGTACTTC. It translates to CASSYSVAGAYEQYF.

The chain combines TRBV28 with TRBJ2-3; maybe TRBD1 (5 bases). The V and J ends lost 5 bases and 0 bases respectively, with 12 bases between them. This CDR3 has 15 amino acids. Looked up from germline, CDR1 is MDHEN and CDR2 is SYDVKM. The DNA for the CDR3 is TGTGCCAGCAGTAGCCCGACAGACAGCACAGATACGCAGTATTTT. It is translated as CASSSPTDSTDTQYF.

Comments on this clone: The junction departs from the called germline gene at one end, perhaps through a read error. The CDR3 DNA reads as TGCAGCGTGCCGCGGAGGGCCTACAGTGAGCAGTTCTTC. Translated, it gives CSVPRRAYSEQFF. The gene calls are TRBV29-1 and TRBJ2-1; possible D gene TRBD2, 6 bases. The CDR3 has 13 residues. Germline loops: CDR1 SQVTM, CDR2 ANQGSEA.

The chain couples TRBV18 to TRBJ2-1, with TRBD2 matching over 11 bases. The V segment lost 6 bases and the J segment 10 bases; nucleotides outside the gene matches: 11. Per germline, CDR1 KGHSH and CDR2 LQKENI. The CDR3 has 15 residues. CDR3 nucleotide sequence: TGTGCCAGCTCGCCTGGACTAGCGGGTGTCTGGGAGCAGTTCTTC. It is translated as CASSPGLAGVWEQFF. The complete variable domain, with remaining parts taken from reference TRBV18 and TRBJ2-1, reads NAGVMQNPRHLVRRRGQEARLRCSPMKGHSHVYWYRQLPEEGLKFMVYLQKENIIDESGMPKERFSAEFPKEGPSILRIQQVVRGDSAAYFCASSPGLAGVWEQFFGPGTRLTVL.

This clone was seen a few times. This sequence joins TRBV6-6 and TRBJ2-6, with TRBD1 matching over 7 bases. After removal of 5 bases from V and 1 base from J, the junction contained 2 bases not matched to a gene. CDR1 and CDR2 (germline): MNHNY, SVGAGI (reference sequence). This CDR3 has 15 amino acids. CDR3 coding DNA: TGTGCCAGCAGTAACAGGGGTTCTGGGGCCAACGTCCTGACTTTC. Translating gives CASSNRGSGANVLTF.

The chain carries TRBV2 and TRBJ2-7, with 7 bases lining up with TRBD1. The germline CDR1 and CDR2 sequences are SNHLY and FYNNEI. V gave up 8 bases and J gave up 3 bases; unmatched junction bases: 16. The CDR3 contains 16 residues. The CDR3 DNA is TGTGCCAGCGCCAGGTCATCCGGGGCAGGGGGCTACGAGCAGTACTTC. It codes for CASARSSGAGGYEQYF.

The chain couples TRBV19 to TRBJ2-7; TRBD1 matches 9 bases. The V gene's germline CDR1 is LNHDA and CDR2 SQIVND (reference sequence). The CDR3 runs 15 residues. The junction had 6 bases not matched to a gene; V was cut back by 4 bases and J by 2 bases. The CDR3 loop is CASSTPGQGPYEQYF. CDR3 nucleotide sequence: TGTGCCAGTAGTACACCGGGACAGGGTCCCTACGAGCAGTACTTC.

J is TRBJ2-1 and V is TRBV12-5; D may correspond to TRBD1 or TRBD2 (5 bases each). The germline gives CDR1 LGHNT, CDR2 FRNRAP. The CDR3 is 13 residues long. The ends were cut back, 7 bases at V and 5 bases at J, with 12 bases in the middle. CDR3 sequence (DNA): TGTGCTAGTGCCCCGGGACGGAACAATGAGCAGTTCTTC. Protein product: CASAPGRNNEQFF.

The rearrangement links TRBV27 to TRBJ1-2, with D unresolved. With 4 bases removed from V and 4 bases from J, the gap between germline ends came to 13 bases. CDR3 length: 14 amino acids. Germline loops: CDR1 MNHEY, CDR2 SMNVEV (reference sequence). CDR3 bases: TGTGCCAGCAGTTGGACTGAGGGTGCCTATGGCTACACCTTC. Translated, it gives CASSWTEGAYGYTF.

The J gene is TRBJ2-3, the V gene TRBV18; no definite D call. Trimming pared 6 bases from V and 0 bases from J, leaving 10 bases between. The length of the CDR3 is 14 residues. CDR1 and CDR2 from the germline V gene are KGHSH and LQKENI. CDR3 DNA: TGTGCCAGCTCGTTGATGACTAGCACAGATACGCAGTATTTT. It codes for CASSLMTSTDTQYF.